The rows below give T cell receptor beta chains drawn from one sample of a study of blood T cell repertoires in COVID-19. The table came from immunoSEQ multiplex PCR; TCRdb's copy has only in-frame clones and leaves some out. The sample gives some 200,000 clones, roughly 84% of which show up once; roughly 20% is in the top ten. Sequenced material: peripheral blood. The receptors here all came from a woman of 80 years or more with active or convalescent COVID-19. Each CDR3 is given with its conserved first and last residue. Each record gives: V gene, D gene, J gene, clone size, CDR3 DNA, CDR3 protein. A D gene is named only where the DNA matches it firmly. Expanded clones get a size class; other rows say once, few or many, or leave the size out.

v_call: TRBV6-2/TRBV6-3; d_call: TRBD2; j_call: TRBJ2-1; clone_size: -; cdr3_nt: TGTGCCAGCAGTTACGGGAGACTAGCGGGGGGGACCTCCTACAATGAGCAGTTCTTC; cdr3_aa: CASSYGRLAGGTSYNEQFF
v_call: TRBV29-1; d_call: TRBD1; j_call: TRBJ1-1; clone_size: once; cdr3_nt: TGCAGCGTTGAAAGGACAGGGCGGAACACTGAAGCTTTCTTT; cdr3_aa: CSVERTGRNTEAFF
v_call: TRBV18; d_call: -; j_call: TRBJ1-1; clone_size: -; cdr3_nt: TGTGCCAGCTCTTTAGGCGGGGTGAACACTGAAGCTTTCTTT; cdr3_aa: CASSLGGVNTEAFF
v_call: TRBV24-1; d_call: -; j_call: TRBJ2-6; clone_size: -; cdr3_nt: TGTGCCACCAGTGGATCCAGGGCTGGGGCCAACGTCCTGACTTTC; cdr3_aa: CATSGSRAGANVLTF
v_call: TRBV4-3; d_call: -; j_call: TRBJ2-4; clone_size: -; cdr3_nt: TGCGCCAGCAGCCAACGCCCCCGAGGGATTCAGTACTTC; cdr3_aa: CASSQRPRGIQYF
v_call: TRBV4-2; d_call: TRBD2; j_call: TRBJ2-5; clone_size: -; cdr3_nt: TGTGCCAGCAGCCAAATAGGCGGGGGGGTCCAAGAGACCCAGTACTTC; cdr3_aa: CASSQIGGGVQETQYF
v_call: TRBV5-4; d_call: -; j_call: TRBJ1-5; clone_size: -; cdr3_nt: TGTGCCAGCAGACAGGGCCTGGATAGCAATCAGCCCCAGCATTTT; cdr3_aa: CASRQGLDSNQPQHF
v_call: TRBV6-2/TRBV6-3; d_call: -; j_call: TRBJ1-1; clone_size: -; cdr3_nt: TGTGCCAGCAGTTACTCGGGTTTTTTGGGGGCGTCCACTGAAGCTTTCTTT; cdr3_aa: CASSYSGFLGASTEAFF
v_call: TRBV6-4; d_call: -; j_call: TRBJ1-6; clone_size: -; cdr3_nt: TGTGCCAGCCGGGACACCTATAATTCACCCCTCCACTTT; cdr3_aa: CASRDTYNSPLHF
v_call: TRBV5-4; d_call: -; j_call: TRBJ2-4; clone_size: -; cdr3_nt: TGTGCCAGCAGCTTGACAGTAGCCAAAAACATTCAGTACTTC; cdr3_aa: CASSLTVAKNIQYF
v_call: TRBV11-2; d_call: -; j_call: TRBJ2-7; clone_size: -; cdr3_nt: TGTGCCAGCAGCCATCCCTACGAGCAGTACTTC; cdr3_aa: CASSHPYEQYF
v_call: TRBV4-1; d_call: TRBD2; j_call: TRBJ2-7; clone_size: -; cdr3_nt: TGCGCCAGCAGCCCCGGGTGGAGCGGGAGCGAGCAGTACTTC; cdr3_aa: CASSPGWSGSEQYF
v_call: TRBV19; d_call: TRBD2; j_call: TRBJ2-5; clone_size: -; cdr3_nt: TGTGCCAGTAGAGCTAGCGGGAGCCTAGAGACCCAGTACTTC; cdr3_aa: CASRASGSLETQYF
v_call: TRBV29-1; d_call: TRBD2; j_call: TRBJ2-1; clone_size: few; cdr3_nt: TGCAGCGTTGAGGCGGGAGGGCCTTACAATGAGCAGTTCTTC; cdr3_aa: CSVEAGGPYNEQFF
v_call: TRBV7-9; d_call: TRBD1; j_call: TRBJ2-5; clone_size: -; cdr3_nt: TGTGCCAGCAACTCAAATTCCAGGGGGCGCCAGGGGACCCAGTACTTC; cdr3_aa: CASNSNSRGRQGTQYF
v_call: TRBV21-1; d_call: -; j_call: TRBJ2-3; clone_size: few; cdr3_nt: TGTGCCAGCATCCAGACTAGCGGTACAGATACGCAGTATTTT; cdr3_aa: CASIQTSGTDTQYF
v_call: TRBV28; d_call: -; j_call: TRBJ1-2; clone_size: -; cdr3_nt: TGTGCCAGCAGTCCCGCGGGGGGGCACTATGGCTACACCTTC; cdr3_aa: CASSPAGGHYGYTF
v_call: TRBV5-4; d_call: -; j_call: TRBJ1-3; clone_size: once; cdr3_nt: TGTGCCAGCAGCTTGGCCCTCGGGAGGACTGGAAACACCATATATTTT; cdr3_aa: CASSLALGRTGNTIYF
v_call: TRBV7-9; d_call: TRBD1; j_call: TRBJ2-1; clone_size: -; cdr3_nt: TGTGCCAGCAGACGGGACAGGGCGTCCAATGAGCAGTTCTTC; cdr3_aa: CASRRDRASNEQFF
v_call: TRBV9; d_call: TRBD1; j_call: TRBJ1-6; clone_size: -; cdr3_nt: TGTGCCAGCTCACGGACAGGGGATAATTCACCCCTCCACTTT; cdr3_aa: CASSRTGDNSPLHF
v_call: TRBV10-2; d_call: TRBD2; j_call: TRBJ2-5; clone_size: -; cdr3_nt: TGCGCCAGCAGTGAGGCCCTTCTAGCGGGAGTAAGGCAAGAGACCCAGTACTTC; cdr3_aa: CASSEALLAGVRQETQYF
v_call: TRBV29-1; d_call: -; j_call: TRBJ2-1; clone_size: few; cdr3_nt: TGCAGCGTTGTGGGAGGTAGGGCCTACAATGAGCAGTTCTTC; cdr3_aa: CSVVGGRAYNEQFF
v_call: TRBV25-1; d_call: -; j_call: TRBJ1-5; clone_size: -; cdr3_nt: TGTGCCAGCAGTGAATTTGGGGGCACCAATCAGCCCCAGCATTTT; cdr3_aa: CASSEFGGTNQPQHF
v_call: TRBV5-1; d_call: TRBD1; j_call: TRBJ2-2; clone_size: -; cdr3_nt: TGCGCCAGCAGCGATCGACAGGGGGCCGTTGCTTACGGGGAGCTGTTTTTT; cdr3_aa: CASSDRQGAVAYGELFF
v_call: TRBV7-2; d_call: TRBD2; j_call: TRBJ2-3; clone_size: -; cdr3_nt: TGTGCCAGCAGCTTAGAGCTAGGACTAGCGGGAGCGAAAGATACGCAGTATTTT; cdr3_aa: CASSLELGLAGAKDTQYF
v_call: TRBV6-2/TRBV6-3; d_call: TRBD1; j_call: TRBJ1-4; clone_size: -; cdr3_nt: TGTGCCAGCAGCGGGACAGGGGGCGGAGAGATTGAAAAACTGTTTTTT; cdr3_aa: CASSGTGGGEIEKLFF
v_call: TRBV27; d_call: -; j_call: TRBJ2-5; clone_size: -; cdr3_nt: TGTGCTTCAGCAAGGTCTGGGGGCAGGGGAGAGACCCAGTACTTC; cdr3_aa: CASARSGGRGETQYF
v_call: TRBV12-2; d_call: -; j_call: TRBJ2-1; clone_size: once; cdr3_nt: TGTGCAAGTCGCTCGCCTCTAGCGGCGAATAGGTACAATGAGCAGTTCTTC; cdr3_aa: CASRSPLAANRYNEQFF
v_call: TRBV12-5; d_call: -; j_call: TRBJ1-1; clone_size: -; cdr3_nt: TGTGCTAGTGGTTTGACACCGGGAACTGAAGCTTTCTTT; cdr3_aa: CASGLTPGTEAFF
v_call: TRBV28; d_call: TRBD1; j_call: TRBJ1-5; clone_size: -; cdr3_nt: TGTGCCAGCACCACGATACAGGGGCTAATCGACAATCAGCCCCAGCATTTT; cdr3_aa: CASTTIQGLIDNQPQHF
v_call: TRBV28; d_call: TRBD2; j_call: TRBJ2-7; clone_size: few; cdr3_nt: TGTGCCAGCAAACTACCCTCCGGGAGGGCAGGGATGCACGAGCAGTACTTC; cdr3_aa: CASKLPSGRAGMHEQYF
v_call: TRBV7-7; d_call: -; j_call: TRBJ2-5; clone_size: -; cdr3_nt: TGTGCTAGCAGCGCAGGGTACCAAGAGACCCAGTACTTC; cdr3_aa: CASSAGYQETQYF
v_call: TRBV7-2; d_call: -; j_call: TRBJ1-4; clone_size: -; cdr3_nt: TGTGCCAGCAGCTTATCAGGGGCGAAGAGTGAAAAACTGTTTTTT; cdr3_aa: CASSLSGAKSEKLFF
v_call: TRBV9; d_call: -; j_call: TRBJ1-2; clone_size: -; cdr3_nt: TGTGCCAGCAGCGTAGACAGTAGGTCCACTGGCTACACCTTC; cdr3_aa: CASSVDSRSTGYTF
v_call: TRBV7-2; d_call: -; j_call: TRBJ1-1; clone_size: -; cdr3_nt: TGTGCCAGCAGCAGAACAGTCACCCTGGGAGCTTTCTTT; cdr3_aa: CASSRTVTLGAFF
v_call: TRBV2; d_call: -; j_call: TRBJ2-3; clone_size: once; cdr3_nt: TGTGCCAGCAGTGTTTTACGGAGCACAGATACGCAGTATTTT; cdr3_aa: CASSVLRSTDTQYF
v_call: TRBV2; d_call: -; j_call: TRBJ1-6; clone_size: once; cdr3_nt: TGTGCCAGCAGTGAAGCGGCCGTCGCTCCCCTCCACTTT; cdr3_aa: CASSEAAVAPLHF
v_call: TRBV18; d_call: -; j_call: TRBJ1-4; clone_size: few; cdr3_nt: TGTGCCAGCTCACCAATGCAGGGTGGAAAACTGTTTTTT; cdr3_aa: CASSPMQGGKLFF
v_call: TRBV11-3; d_call: TRBD1; j_call: TRBJ1-6; clone_size: -; cdr3_nt: TGTGCCAGCAGCTCTGGGACAGAGAAAAATTCACCCCTCCACTTT; cdr3_aa: CASSSGTEKNSPLHF
v_call: TRBV5-5; d_call: TRBD2; j_call: TRBJ2-3; clone_size: -; cdr3_nt: TGTGCCAGCAGTACCGGGACTAGCGTCACAGATACGCAGTATTTT; cdr3_aa: CASSTGTSVTDTQYF
v_call: TRBV11-3; d_call: TRBD2; j_call: TRBJ2-7; clone_size: once; cdr3_nt: TGTGCCAGCAGCTTAAGTTGGAGCGGGGGGCGGTACGAGCAGTACTTC; cdr3_aa: CASSLSWSGGRYEQYF
v_call: TRBV7-2; d_call: -; j_call: TRBJ1-2; clone_size: -; cdr3_nt: TGTGCCAGCACCCCAGACAGCCGGGGCTACACCTTC; cdr3_aa: CASTPDSRGYTF
v_call: TRBV5-6; d_call: -; j_call: TRBJ2-7; clone_size: -; cdr3_nt: TGTGCCAGCAGCTTGGTTTCAGGCTTATACGAGCAGTACTTC; cdr3_aa: CASSLVSGLYEQYF
v_call: TRBV10-3; d_call: TRBD2; j_call: TRBJ2-1; clone_size: few; cdr3_nt: TGTGCCATCAGTGCCGGGACTAGCGGGAGCTCCTACAATGAGCAGTTCTTC; cdr3_aa: CAISAGTSGSSYNEQFF
v_call: TRBV28; d_call: -; j_call: TRBJ1-5; clone_size: -; cdr3_nt: TGTGCCAGCAGTTTCGCGGTCCGGATGTATCAGCCCCAGCATTTT; cdr3_aa: CASSFAVRMYQPQHF
v_call: TRBV2; d_call: TRBD1; j_call: TRBJ1-4; clone_size: -; cdr3_nt: TGTGCCAGCCATCGGGACAGGGGGAGGGAAAAACTGTTTTTT; cdr3_aa: CASHRDRGREKLFF
v_call: TRBV4-2; d_call: TRBD1; j_call: TRBJ1-6; clone_size: -; cdr3_nt: TGTGCCAGCAGCTCAGGACAGGGGAGCTCCTATAATTCACCCCTCCACTTT; cdr3_aa: CASSSGQGSSYNSPLHF
v_call: TRBV7-9; d_call: TRBD1; j_call: TRBJ1-6; clone_size: -; cdr3_nt: TGTGCCAGCAGCTTAGACTGGACAGGGACTAATTCACCCCTCCACTTT; cdr3_aa: CASSLDWTGTNSPLHF
v_call: TRBV5-4; d_call: -; j_call: TRBJ2-3; clone_size: -; cdr3_nt: TGTGCCAGCAGCCCTCAACTAGCATCCGATACGCAGTATTTT; cdr3_aa: CASSPQLASDTQYF
v_call: TRBV5-4; d_call: TRBD2; j_call: TRBJ2-3; clone_size: -; cdr3_nt: TGTGCCAGCAGCTTGAGAACTAGCGGATCCACAGATACGCAGTATTTT; cdr3_aa: CASSLRTSGSTDTQYF
v_call: TRBV12-3/TRBV12-4; d_call: -; j_call: TRBJ2-5; clone_size: -; cdr3_nt: TGTGCCAGCAGTTTAGTCAGGCAAGAGACCCAGTACTTC; cdr3_aa: CASSLVRQETQYF
v_call: TRBV29-1; d_call: -; j_call: TRBJ2-7; clone_size: -; cdr3_nt: TGCAGCGTTCGACAGCCGAGCTCCTACGAGCAGTACTTC; cdr3_aa: CSVRQPSSYEQYF
v_call: TRBV7-3; d_call: -; j_call: TRBJ2-5; clone_size: -; cdr3_nt: TGTGCCAGCAGCTTCGGCGGGAAGGAGACCCAGTACTTC; cdr3_aa: CASSFGGKETQYF
v_call: TRBV20-1; d_call: -; j_call: TRBJ1-1; clone_size: -; cdr3_nt: TGCAGTGCTAGTCCTCTAACCGCCTGGGGGACGGGAGGAAACACTGAAGCTTTCTTT; cdr3_aa: CSASPLTAWGTGGNTEAFF